These T cell receptor beta chains were read from a single sample in a study of T cells in Graves' hyperthyroidism and ophthalmopathy. TCRdb processed the multiplex PCR reads anew with MiXCR; each CDR3 protein has one entry. The sample includes more than 500,000 distinct CDR3 sequences, roughly 15% of them seen just once. Sequenced: blood. These receptors came from a woman aged 40-49 years with Graves' hyperthyroidism. The CDR3 runs from the conserved cysteine through the conserved F or W. The D gene is left open where the match is weak. Clone size is not always given. Where it is, it says once, few, many or a class for expanded clones.

d_call: TRBD1
clone_size: many
j_call: TRBJ1-2
v_call: TRBV28
cdr3_nt: TGTGCCAGCAGTCCAGGACAGGTCCCCCTCTACACCTTC
cdr3_aa: CASSPGQVPLYTF

d_call: -
clone_size: many
j_call: TRBJ1-2
v_call: TRBV12-3/TRBV12-4
cdr3_nt: TGTGCCAGCAGACAGACCATACAGGGAGACGGCTACACCTTC
cdr3_aa: CASRQTIQGDGYTF

d_call: -
clone_size: many
j_call: TRBJ2-3
v_call: TRBV28
cdr3_nt: TGTGCCAGCGGTTCTCCCGCCACAGATACGCAGTATTTT
cdr3_aa: CASGSPATDTQYF

d_call: -
clone_size: many
j_call: TRBJ2-1
v_call: TRBV20-1
cdr3_nt: TGCAGTGCTAGTGCCGGGACACCCAAGGATCTCCATGAGCAGTTCTTC
cdr3_aa: CSASAGTPKDLHEQFF

d_call: -
clone_size: -
j_call: TRBJ1-1
v_call: TRBV5-1
cdr3_nt: TGCGCCAGCAGCTTGGAAGGAACAGGCACTGAAGCTTTCTTT
cdr3_aa: CASSLEGTGTEAFF

d_call: -
clone_size: many
j_call: TRBJ1-1
v_call: TRBV6-1
cdr3_nt: TGTGCCAGCAGACCCGGGGGCACGAACACTGAAGCTTTCTTT
cdr3_aa: CASRPGGTNTEAFF

d_call: -
clone_size: few
j_call: TRBJ2-7
v_call: TRBV20-1
cdr3_nt: TGCAGTGTTGGTAGCGAGAGACTCTCCTACGAGCAGTACTTC
cdr3_aa: CSVGSERLSYEQYF

d_call: TRBD2
clone_size: many
j_call: TRBJ2-1
v_call: TRBV3-1
cdr3_nt: TGTGCCAGCAGTAGGAGCGGGACTAGCACCCATGAGCAGTTCTTC
cdr3_aa: CASSRSGTSTHEQFF

d_call: -
clone_size: many
j_call: TRBJ1-5
v_call: TRBV20-1
cdr3_nt: TGCAGTGCTCGGGATTCCAATCAGCCCCAGCATTTT
cdr3_aa: CSARDSNQPQHF

d_call: TRBD2
clone_size: many
j_call: TRBJ2-2
v_call: TRBV19
cdr3_nt: TGTGCCAGTAGACGGACTAGCGGCACCGGGGAGCTGTTTTTT
cdr3_aa: CASRRTSGTGELFF

d_call: -
clone_size: many
j_call: TRBJ2-7
v_call: TRBV2
cdr3_nt: TGTGCCAGCATGGGAGCAGGGCGGTCCTACGAGCAGTACTTC
cdr3_aa: CASMGAGRSYEQYF

d_call: TRBD2
clone_size: -
j_call: TRBJ2-1
v_call: TRBV28
cdr3_nt: TGTGCCAGCAGTTACTCCGGGACTAGCGGGAGGAATGAGCAGTTCTTC
cdr3_aa: CASSYSGTSGRNEQFF

d_call: -
clone_size: -
j_call: TRBJ1-6
v_call: TRBV4-2
cdr3_nt: TGTGCCAGCAGCCAAGATAGGGGGGCGCTGGGGGGATCACCCCTCCACTTT
cdr3_aa: CASSQDRGALGGSPLHF

d_call: -
clone_size: many
j_call: TRBJ2-2
v_call: TRBV2
cdr3_nt: TGTGCCAGCACGGCGAACACCGGGGAGCTGTTTTTT
cdr3_aa: CASTANTGELFF

d_call: -
clone_size: few
j_call: TRBJ2-1
v_call: TRBV5-4
cdr3_nt: TGTGCCAGCAGCCCGATGAAGGGCCAATTCAATGAGCAGTTCTTC
cdr3_aa: CASSPMKGQFNEQFF

d_call: -
clone_size: many
j_call: TRBJ1-2
v_call: TRBV28
cdr3_nt: TGTGCCAGCAGCAGGGACATCTATGGCTACACCTTC
cdr3_aa: CASSRDIYGYTF

d_call: TRBD1
clone_size: many
j_call: TRBJ1-1
v_call: TRBV12-3/TRBV12-4
cdr3_nt: TGTGCCAGCAGTTTCTGGACAGGGGGCTATGACACTGAAGCTTTCTTT
cdr3_aa: CASSFWTGGYDTEAFF

d_call: -
clone_size: many
j_call: TRBJ2-5
v_call: TRBV11-2
cdr3_nt: TGTGCCAGCAGCTTAGAGGGGAACCGGGGTGAGACCCAGTACTTC
cdr3_aa: CASSLEGNRGETQYF

d_call: -
clone_size: -
j_call: TRBJ2-1
v_call: TRBV19
cdr3_nt: TGTGCCAGTAGCTACACTCCCGGCGGCAGCTCCTACAATGAGCAGTTCTTC
cdr3_aa: CASSYTPGGSSYNEQFF

d_call: TRBD2
clone_size: many
j_call: TRBJ2-1
v_call: TRBV20-1
cdr3_nt: TGCAGTGCTAGAGTCCGACTAGCGGGAGGCAATGAGCAGTTCTTC
cdr3_aa: CSARVRLAGGNEQFF

d_call: -
clone_size: -
j_call: TRBJ2-5
v_call: TRBV7-2
cdr3_nt: TGTGCCAGCAACCAAGCCAGGGAACAAGGGACCCAGTACTTC
cdr3_aa: CASNQAREQGTQYF

d_call: -
clone_size: few
j_call: TRBJ2-1
v_call: TRBV7-6
cdr3_nt: TGTGCCAGCAGCTTAGCAAGGGCAGGGGGGTACAATGAGCAGTTCTTC
cdr3_aa: CASSLARAGGYNEQFF

d_call: TRBD2
clone_size: many
j_call: TRBJ2-3
v_call: TRBV20-1
cdr3_nt: TGCAGTGCTAGCGGCCTAGCGGGGCACACAGATACGCAGTATTTT
cdr3_aa: CSASGLAGHTDTQYF

d_call: TRBD2
clone_size: -
j_call: TRBJ2-1
v_call: TRBV5-1
cdr3_nt: TGCGCCAGCAGCTCGGGACTAGCGGGAGTACGCGAGCAGTTCTTC
cdr3_aa: CASSSGLAGVREQFF

d_call: TRBD2
clone_size: -
j_call: TRBJ2-1
v_call: TRBV30
cdr3_nt: TGTGCCAGTGATACGACGGGAGGACTAGCACTACATGAGCAGTTCTTC
cdr3_aa: CASDTTGGLALHEQFF

d_call: -
clone_size: -
j_call: TRBJ2-3
v_call: TRBV9
cdr3_nt: TGTGCCAGCAGCGTAGACGGGAGAGGTACAGATACGCAGTATTTT
cdr3_aa: CASSVDGRGTDTQYF

d_call: -
clone_size: -
j_call: TRBJ1-6
v_call: TRBV3-1
cdr3_nt: TGTGCCAGCAGCCAAGATCCGGGGAATTCACCCCTCCACTTT
cdr3_aa: CASSQDPGNSPLHF

d_call: -
clone_size: many
j_call: TRBJ1-1
v_call: TRBV20-1
cdr3_nt: TGCAGTGCTAGAGACGGGGACACGGGCGGAGCTTTCTTT
cdr3_aa: CSARDGDTGGAFF

d_call: TRBD2
clone_size: -
j_call: TRBJ2-3
v_call: TRBV6-1
cdr3_nt: TGTGCCAGCAGCTCAAGTCTAGCGGGAGTTGTCGTAGATACGCAGTATTTT
cdr3_aa: CASSSSLAGVVVDTQYF

d_call: -
clone_size: -
j_call: TRBJ1-6
v_call: TRBV3-1
cdr3_nt: TGTGCCAGCACACAGGGAAACTCACCCCTCCACTTT
cdr3_aa: CASTQGNSPLHF

d_call: TRBD2
clone_size: many
j_call: TRBJ2-7
v_call: TRBV28
cdr3_nt: TGTGCCAGCAGGGTTCTAGCGGGAGGCTCAACCGAGCAGTACTTC
cdr3_aa: CASRVLAGGSTEQYF

d_call: -
clone_size: -
j_call: TRBJ1-3
v_call: TRBV7-3
cdr3_nt: TGTGCCAGCAGCCGGGACTACCGAAACACCATATATTTT
cdr3_aa: CASSRDYRNTIYF

d_call: TRBD1
clone_size: once
j_call: TRBJ1-1
v_call: TRBV6-1
cdr3_nt: TGTGCCAACAGCCGACAGGGAGGTATGGACACTGAAGCCTTCTTT
cdr3_aa: CANSRQGGMDTEAFF

d_call: TRBD2
clone_size: -
j_call: TRBJ2-3
v_call: TRBV27
cdr3_nt: TGTGCCAGCAGTTTTGGGGGGACAAGCGGGAGGACAGATACGCAGTATTTT
cdr3_aa: CASSFGGTSGRTDTQYF

d_call: -
clone_size: many
j_call: TRBJ1-1
v_call: TRBV2
cdr3_nt: TGTGCCAGCAGTGGCTCACCCAACACTGAAGCTTTCTTT
cdr3_aa: CASSGSPNTEAFF

d_call: TRBD1
clone_size: -
j_call: TRBJ1-5
v_call: TRBV14
cdr3_nt: TGTGCCAGCAGTACAGGGGGCTCGGGTCAGCCCCAGCATTTT
cdr3_aa: CASSTGGSGQPQHF